This TCR beta chain is drawn from a study of blood T cell repertoires in COVID-19. TCRdb's table, derived via immunoSEQ multiplex PCR, lists solely in-frame clones and lacks some. The repertoire holds hundreds of thousands of clones, with approximately 90% as singletons. V was clipped by 1 base and J by 3 bases, with 8 bases between them. Germline V CDR1 and CDR2: SGHNT, YENEEA. The CDR3 contains 14 residues. This receptor was taken from a woman between 25 and 40 years old with active or convalescent COVID-19. The specimen was peripheral blood. The rearrangement joins TRBV11-3 to TRBJ2-3, with D tentatively TRBD1 (5 bases). The CDR3 coding sequence is TGTGCCAGCAGCTTAGTGGGGCTAACAGATACGCAGTATTTT. Encoded protein: CASSLVGLTDTQYF.